The 17 T cell receptor beta chains listed next were all sequenced from one sample in a study of T cell repertoires in cytomegalovirus infection. Using its own MiXCR run on the reads, TCRdb lists one record per CDR3 protein. In the table there are about 250,000 distinct CDR3 sequences, under 8.5% of which are singletons. The sequencing input was PBMCs. Receptor source: a human donor in good health (CMV status not recorded). Some clones in this sample may be carry-over from other donors' samples.

In its sample, this clonotype was seen many times. The rearrangement joins TRBV29-1 to TRBJ2-5; D tentatively fits TRBD1 or TRBD2 (5 bases each). Trimming took 6 bases from V and 3 from J, leaving 14 bases between them. CDR1 and CDR2 from the germline V gene are SQVTM and ANQGSEA. The CDR3 is made up of 13 amino acids. CDR3 region: CSVKGPVEETQYF. The CDR3 DNA is TGCAGCGTCAAGGGACCCGTAGAAGAGACCCAGTACTTC.

This clonotype was detected ten times or more. DNA for the CDR3: TGTGCCAGCAGTAGCGACAGGCCGCCTTACGAGCAGTACTTC. Its translation: CASSSDRPPYEQYF. This chain joins TRBV6-2 or TRBV6-3 and TRBJ2-7; D perhaps matches TRBD1 (6 bases). Between the trimmed V and J ends, which lost 5 bases and 4 bases, there was a span of 15 bases. The CDR3 is made up of 14 amino acids. Germline loops: CDR1 MNHEY, CDR2 SVGEGT.

V is TRBV3-1 and J is TRBJ2-1, with D possibly matching TRBD1 (5 bases). V lost 0 bases and J lost 7, with 10 bases in between. Germline CDR1 reads LGHDT; CDR2 reads YNNKEL (reference sequence). The CDR3 runs 14 residues. This CDR3 reads CASSQEKGMNEQFF. Written as DNA, the CDR3 is TGTGCCAGCAGCCAAGAAAAGGGGATGAATGAGCAGTTCTTC.

At least ten counts were recorded for this clonotype. V usage is TRBV3-1 and J usage is TRBJ1-2, with D unresolved. Germline CDR1 reads LGHDT; CDR2 reads YNNKEL (reference sequence). This CDR3 has 12 amino acids. Trimming shortened V by 1 base and J by 4 bases, and 4 bases separated the two germline ends. CDR3 sequence (DNA): TGTGCCAGCAGCCAAGGGGTCTATGGCTACACCTTC. It specifies CASSQGVYGYTF.

This clonotype was seen at least ten times. This sequence joins TRBV4-2 and TRBJ1-2; 8 bases agree with TRBD1. Germline V gene sequence: CDR1 LGHNA, CDR2 YNFKEQ. With V trimmed by 4 bases and J by 7 bases, 17 bases remained unmatched. The CDR3 has 17 amino acids. DNA for the CDR3: TGTGCCAGCAGCCCACAAGGGACAGGTGCGATTTGGGGTGGCTACACCTTC. Its protein product is CASSPQGTGAIWGGYTF.

This clonotype occurred many times. The chain recombines TRBV7-2 with TRBJ1-6; a possible D gene is TRBD1 (6 bases). V was cut by 3 bases and J by 3 bases, with 12 bases left in between. CDR1 and CDR2 (germline): SGHTA, FQGNSA. There are 16 residues in the CDR3. CDR3 DNA sequence: TGTGCCAGCAGCTTTGGAGGGGGAAGCTATAATTCACCCCTCCACTTT. Translating gives CASSFGGGSYNSPLHF.

This clonotype was recorded at least ten times. The chain couples TRBV7-2 to TRBJ1-3, with TRBD1 as a possible D gene (6 bases). Germline V gene lookup returns CDR1 SGHTA and CDR2 FQGNSA. The CDR3 is made up of 15 amino acids. V was shortened by 3 bases and J by 0 bases, with 9 bases between the two germline ends. The CDR3 sequence is CASSFGQLSGNTIYF. CDR3 sequence (DNA): TGTGCCAGCAGCTTCGGACAGCTCTCTGGAAACACCATATATTTT.

This clonotype was seen ten or more times. V and J are TRBV28 and TRBJ2-2; D gene uncertain. This CDR3 comprises 11 residues. Per germline, CDR1 MDHEN and CDR2 SYDVKM. V lost 7 bases to trimming and J lost 3 bases, with 3 bases between them. Here the CDR3 reads CASTYTGELFF. Here the CDR3 DNA reads TGTGCCAGCACCTACACCGGGGAGCTGTTTTTT.

Many counts were recorded for this clonotype. The chain uses TRBV7-2 and TRBJ2-3; TRBD2 matches 10 bases. This CDR3 contains 16 residues. J was trimmed by 3 bases and V by 2 bases; bases with no gene match: 5. Germline CDR1 is SGHTA and CDR2 is FQGNSA. CDR3 sequence: CASSLKLAGATDTQYF. The CDR3 nucleotides are TGTGCCAGCAGCTTAAAGCTAGCGGGGGCGACAGATACGCAGTATTTT.

This clonotype was seen ten or more times. The chain employs TRBV11-2 and TRBJ2-7; TRBD2 aligns across 7 bases. Per germline, CDR1 SGHAT and CDR2 FQNNGV. V dropped 5 bases and J dropped 10; count of bases not matched to a gene: 5. The CDR3 has 11 amino acids. In nucleotides, the CDR3 is TGTGCCAGCAGCGCGGGGGTCATACAGTACTTC. Its protein product is CASSAGVIQYF.

This clonotype was counted at least ten times. The gene calls are TRBV20-1 and TRBJ2-3; 11 bases line up with TRBD1. Germline trimming cut 6 bases from V and 6 bases from J; bases unmatched to any gene: 2. The CDR3 extends over 12 amino acids. Germline V CDR1 and CDR2: DFQATT, SNEGSKA (reference sequence). The CDR3 loop reads CSAGQGVDTQYF. Here the CDR3 DNA reads TGCAGTGCGGGACAGGGGGTGGATACGCAGTATTTT.

This clonotype was observed at least ten times. The rearrangement links TRBV29-1 to TRBJ2-7; D is tentatively TRBD1 or TRBD2 (6 bases each). The CDR3 length is 13 residues. The V gene lost 2 bases and the J gene lost 5 bases, with 13 bases spanning the gap. CDR1 and CDR2 from the germline V gene are SQVTM and ANQGSEA. The DNA of the CDR3 is TGCAGCGTTGAATCGGCCGGGGGCGACGAGCAGTACTTC. As protein: CSVESAGGDEQYF.

In its sample, this clonotype was seen many times. The rearrangement joins TRBV14 to TRBJ1-2; D remains ambiguous. Germline assignment: CDR1 SGHDN and CDR2 FVKESK. This CDR3 is built from 13 residues. The germline V and J ends were trimmed by 0 bases and 8 bases, with 10 bases remaining between them. The CDR3 protein is CASSQESGYGYTF. Written as DNA, the CDR3 is TGTGCCAGCAGCCAAGAGAGCGGGTACGGCTACACCTTC.

This clonotype occurred a few times. This sequence joins TRBV29-1 and TRBJ1-1; no definite D call. The CDR3 is 10 amino acids. The V end lost 4 bases, the J end lost 8 bases, and 8 bases lay between the germline ends. Germline CDR1 and CDR2: SQVTM and ANQGSEA. The CDR3 region is CSVVVDEAFF. The DNA of the CDR3 is TGCAGCGTTGTGGTAGACGAAGCTTTCTTT.

This clonotype has ten or more counts. The chain recombines TRBV20-1 with TRBJ2-3; 12 bases are a match to TRBD1. This CDR3 is built from 15 residues. The germline V gene has CDR1 DFQATT and CDR2 SNEGSKA (reference sequence). The V gene end was trimmed by 5 bases and the J gene end by 7 bases; junction bases not matched to a gene: 10. CDR3 coding DNA: TGCAGTGCTGTCCTCCCGGGACAGGGGGCATATACGCAGTATTTT. Encoded protein: CSAVLPGQGAYTQYF.

This clonotype occurred many times. This sequence joins TRBV27 and TRBJ1-4; a weak D match, TRBD1 (6 bases). Germline V lookup: CDR1 MNHEY, CDR2 SMNVEV (reference sequence). Between the trimmed V and J ends, which lost 5 bases and 0 bases, there was a span of 10 bases. CDR3 size: 15 residues. In DNA form, the CDR3 reads TGTGCCAGCAGTATGGGGACAACAACTAATGAAAAACTGTTTTTT. This sequence encodes CASSMGTTTNEKLFF.

This chain joins TRBV7-2 and TRBJ2-1, with 7 bases lining up with TRBD1. The CDR3 contains 12 residues. CDR1 and CDR2 (germline): SGHTA, FQGNSA. Trimming took 1 base from V and 11 from J; bases not matched to a gene: 2. The CDR3 sequence is CASSLETGKQFF. The CDR3 region has the DNA TGTGCCAGCAGCTTAGAGACAGGGAAGCAGTTCTTC.